The sequence of this TCR beta chain was determined in a study of cytotoxic CD8 clonotypes in ibrutinib-treated CLL listed by TCRdb under 2021. Background for the entire study: The cohort included approximately 15 treatment-naive and about a dozen relapsed/refractory patients; roughly 17 were IGHV unmutated. On average, each sample yielded 270,000 or so productive templates and over 90,000 productive rearrangements. Cryopreserved peripheral blood mononuclear cells were collected before treatment, at response, and at either disease progression or sustained remission. Patients were still on ibrutinib when every remission and progressive disease sample was collected. Longitudinal samples were available for about 30% of the 86 trial participants. Response samples were taken after a median of 12 months on treatment, ranging from roughly 6 to 36 months. Responses were partial in 24 patients and complete in 2; after median about 5.5 years follow-up, about 15 stayed in remission and 12 progressed. Study-wide conclusions, independent of this receptor: Baseline clonality exceeded that of age-matched healthy donors and correlated strongly with circulating CD8+ T-cell counts. Lymph node repertoires were not examined, and the timing of sampling was not matched between patients in sustained remission and those whose disease progressed. An increase in clonality was observed at ibrutinib response, with clonality remaining stable during sustained remission and falling back toward baseline at progression. Public clonotypes were rare and either shrank or stayed stable during treatment, and the rise in clonality at ibrutinib response reflected expansion of private clonotypes.

To note about this clone: There is no known antigen for this receptor. Per-base qualities were not stored, and no clone one base away is much larger. Other DNA sequences from this sample encode an identical CDR3 as well.

This specimen's time point label, per the study, means: progressive disease on ibrutinib. Around 2 micrograms of genomic DNA were extracted from cryopreserved PBMCs for TCR beta library preparation. Longitudinal blood samples from CLL patients on ibrutinib monotherapy underwent high-throughput TCR beta sequencing. The patients were enrolled in a single-center, open-label phase 2 trial of ibrutinib monotherapy. A MiSeq instrument was used for deep resolution sequencing, which targeted depths ranging from 1 in 1 million up to 1 in 200,000 T cells, with coverage averaging 10x for each clonotype. The immunoSEQ hsTCRB Kit was used to generate TCR beta libraries. Processing in the source paper ran as follows. Data were analyzed with ImmunoSEQ Data Assistant and ImmunoSEQ Analyzer, with V, D and J genes assigned per IMGT definitions. Clonality was computed as one minus normalized Shannon entropy of productive rearrangement frequencies, ranging from 0 to 1. Only overrepresented clonotypes making up at least 0.05% of each patient's repertoire were included in the public clonotype analysis. Some 13 age-matched healthy donor repertoires from immuneACCESS served as clonality controls. TCRdb limited this immuneACCESS table to in-frame rearrangements with V and J called. A share of clones is missing; checked studies link under half to unresolved V genes, and the rest is unexplained. The V and J calls and clone size come from that table; D and trimming were worked out from the DNA. Within this sample are about 300,000 clones, with approximately 76% of them counted one time only. The top ten clones comprise 5.6% of the sample.

Source: PBMCs, taken at disease progression, from a patient treated with ibrutinib. This receptor was identified in a human donor with chronic lymphocytic leukemia.

The CDR3 region: CASSQEGRGSYEQYF. The sequenced DNA: TGTGCCAGCAGCCAAGAAGGGCGGGGGTCCTACGAGCAGTACTTC. The chain uses TRBV4-2 and TRBJ2-7; 7 middle bases align to TRBD2. The junction shows trimming of 0 bases on V and 1 base on J, and the gene matches do not reach 3 bases of it. Taken from the germline V gene, the CDR1 and CDR2 loops are LGHNA and YNFKEQ. Counted from cysteine to phenylalanine, this CDR3 has 15 amino acids. Just the 45-base CDR3 DNA is kept, in frame starting at base 1.